Shown below are 11 T cell receptor beta chains from a single sample sequenced in a study of early T cells in non-severe SARS-CoV-2 infection. MiXCR was run by TCRdb on the 5' RACE reads, yielding one entry per CDR3 protein. Of about 110,000 distinct CDR3 sequences in the sample, 10% to 15% were seen once. The specimen comprised whole blood, sampled at baseline. These receptors all stem from an adult who was a healthcare worker with PCR-confirmed SARS-CoV-2 infection or an uninfected control (not recorded which).

This rearrangement joins TRBV20-1 to TRBJ1-4; 7 bases fit TRBD1. V lost 0 bases and J lost 8; bases outside the gene matches: 9. Germline V gene data show CDR1 as DFQATT and CDR2 as SNEGSKA (reference sequence). The CDR3 totals 15 residues. The CDR3 DNA is TGCAGTGCTAGAGATTGGGAGGGGGCCTGGGAAAAACTGTTTTTT. Amino acids: CSARDWEGAWEKLFF.

V gene TRBV11-2 combines with J gene TRBJ2-6; D remains ambiguous. Trimming left V 2 bases short and J 0 bases short, with 2 bases between. Germline values: CDR1 SGHAT, CDR2 FQNNGV. The CDR3 loop spans 14 amino acids. DNA for the CDR3: TGTGCCAGCAGCTTACCCTCTGGGGCCAACGTCCTGACTTTC. Translating gives CASSLPSGANVLTF.

This clonotype has just a few counts. The chain joins TRBV5-1 to TRBJ1-1; tentative D call: TRBD1 (6 bases). Per germline, CDR1 SGHRS and CDR2 YFSETQ. This CDR3 has 14 residues. Trimming took 1 base from V and 4 from J, leaving 11 bases between them. The CDR3 is CASSLTRGGTEAFF. The CDR3 DNA reads TGCGCCAGCAGCTTGACCAGGGGAGGCACTGAAGCTTTCTTT.

This clonotype was observed a handful of times. The V call is TRBV11-2, the J call TRBJ2-3; 9 bases fit TRBD2. The CDR3 is 16 amino acids. With 6 bases clipped from V and 5 bases from J, the junction kept 12 bases outside the gene matches. The germline V gene has CDR1 SGHAT and CDR2 FQNNGV. The CDR3 DNA reads TGTGCCAGCAGTAACGGGCCAGCGGGGGGCGTAGATACGCAGTATTTT. It translates to CASSNGPAGGVDTQYF. Full variable domain (rest looked up from reference TRBV11-2 and TRBJ2-3): EAGVAQSPRYKIIEKRQSVAFWCNPISGHATLYWYQQILGQGPKLLIQFQNNGVVDDSQLPKDRFSAERLKGVDSTLKIQPAKLEDSAVYLCASSNGPAGGVDTQYFGPGTRLTVL.

A few counts support this clonotype. CDR3 sequence: CSANSPGQGTYNEQFF. DNA of the CDR3: TGCAGTGCGAACAGTCCGGGACAGGGGACCTACAATGAGCAGTTCTTC. This chain links TRBV20-1 with TRBJ2-1; 10 bases are shared with TRBD1. The CDR3 consists of 16 residues. J gave up 2 bases and V 6 bases, and 10 bases lay outside the gene matches. The germline gives CDR1 DFQATT, CDR2 SNEGSKA (reference sequence).

This clonotype was found many times. The chain couples TRBV3-1 to TRBJ1-2; no clear D. V dropped 5 bases and J dropped 4 bases, with 17 bases sitting between them. The CDR3 length is 15 residues. The V gene's germline CDR1 is LGHDT and CDR2 YNNKEL (reference sequence). The CDR3 is CASSSGPPSGYGYTF. The DNA of the CDR3 is TGTGCCAGCAGCTCAGGACCGCCTTCGGGCTATGGCTACACCTTC.

This clonotype occurred a few times. The V gene is TRBV3-1, the J gene TRBJ1-1; unclear D gene. V was cut by 2 bases and J by 2 bases, with 9 bases left in between. The germline V gene encodes CDR1 LGHDT and CDR2 YNNKEL (reference sequence). This CDR3 spans 14 amino acids. CDR3 coding DNA: TGTGCCAGCAGCCAAATGCCTGAAAACACTGAAGCTTTCTTT. Amino acids: CASSQMPENTEAFF.

The chain is built from TRBV29-1 and TRBJ2-7; D gene unclear. V dropped 4 bases and J dropped 3 bases, with 16 bases sitting between them. The CDR3 loop spans 14 amino acids. Germline CDR1 is SQVTM and CDR2 is ANQGSEA. CDR3: CSVGAQGSFYEQYF. The DNA of the CDR3 is TGCAGCGTTGGGGCACAAGGGTCTTTCTACGAGCAGTACTTC.

V usage is TRBV12-3 or TRBV12-4 and J usage is TRBJ1-6, with D hard to call. Trimming cost V 2 bases and J 5 bases, with 4 bases left between them. This CDR3 spans 13 amino acids. The CDR3 spells CASSLQDNSPLHF. The DNA for the CDR3 is TGTGCCAGCAGTTTACAGGATAATTCACCCCTCCACTTT.

This clonotype was seen ten or more times. J is TRBJ2-1 and V is TRBV28; D remains ambiguous. V was trimmed by 5 bases and J by 0 bases, leaving 14 bases between them. The V gene's germline CDR1 is MDHEN and CDR2 SYDVKM. CDR3 size: 16 residues. The CDR3, as DNA: TGTGCCAGCAGTCCCTCCCGGGCGAACTCCTACAATGAGCAGTTCTTC. It is translated as CASSPSRANSYNEQFF.

This clonotype has more than one count but fewer than ten. This chain uses TRBV3-1 with TRBJ2-2, with 7 bases matching TRBD1. The V segment lost 4 bases and the J segment 1 base; nucleotides outside the gene matches: 3. Germline assignment: CDR1 LGHDT and CDR2 YNNKEL (reference sequence). The CDR3 runs to 15 residues. The CDR3 reads CASSRGGLNTGELFF. Here the CDR3 DNA reads TGTGCCAGCAGCCGAGGGGGCTTGAACACCGGGGAGCTGTTTTTT.